This T cell receptor (beta chain) is drawn from a study of T cell changes during pregnancy in multiple sclerosis. There are 16 residues in the CDR3. V dropped 5 bases and J dropped 0; count of bases not matched to a gene: 6. Germline V gene lookup returns CDR1 MNHEY and CDR2 SMNVEV (reference sequence). Using immunoSEQ multiplex PCR, the repertoire was profiled, and TCRdb retains in-frame clones only, with some absent. The sample shows fewer than 65,000 clones, about 90% of them seen only once. The V call is TRBV27, the J call TRBJ1-1; the match to TRBD1 covers 10 bases. This receptor was obtained from a female donor with multiple sclerosis, enrolled in a pregnancy study. The specimen was CD4+ T cells from peripheral blood mononuclear cells, collected in the first trimester of pregnancy. The CDR3 is CASSPGQGVMNTEAFF. CDR3 nucleotides: TGTGCCAGCAGTCCTGGACAGGGGGTCATGAACACTGAAGCTTTCTTT.